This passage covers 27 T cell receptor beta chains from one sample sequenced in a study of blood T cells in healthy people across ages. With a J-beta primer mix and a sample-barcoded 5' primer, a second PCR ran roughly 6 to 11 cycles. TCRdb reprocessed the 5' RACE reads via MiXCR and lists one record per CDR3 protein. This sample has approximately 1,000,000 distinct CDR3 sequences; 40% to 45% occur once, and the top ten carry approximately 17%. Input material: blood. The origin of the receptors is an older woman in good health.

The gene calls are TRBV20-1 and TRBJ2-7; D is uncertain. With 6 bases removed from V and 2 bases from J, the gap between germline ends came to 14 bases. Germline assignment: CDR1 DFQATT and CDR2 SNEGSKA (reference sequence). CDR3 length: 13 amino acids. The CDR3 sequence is CSATDTATYEQYF. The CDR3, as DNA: TGCAGTGCAACAGATACAGCTACCTACGAGCAGTACTTC.

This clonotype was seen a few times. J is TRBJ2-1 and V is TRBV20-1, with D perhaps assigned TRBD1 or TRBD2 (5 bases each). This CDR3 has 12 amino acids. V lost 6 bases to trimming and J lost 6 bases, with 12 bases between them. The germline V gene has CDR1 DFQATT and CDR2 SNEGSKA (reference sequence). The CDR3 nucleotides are TGCAGTGCCCCCCGGGGACCCAATGAGCAGTTCTTC. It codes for CSAPRGPNEQFF.

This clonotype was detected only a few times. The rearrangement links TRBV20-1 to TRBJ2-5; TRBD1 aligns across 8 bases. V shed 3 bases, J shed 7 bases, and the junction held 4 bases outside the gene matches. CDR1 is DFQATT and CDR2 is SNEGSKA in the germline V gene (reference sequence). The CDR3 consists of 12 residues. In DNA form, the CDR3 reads TGCAGTGCTAGCCAGGGGGCGGGGACCCAGTACTTC. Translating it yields CSASQGAGTQYF.

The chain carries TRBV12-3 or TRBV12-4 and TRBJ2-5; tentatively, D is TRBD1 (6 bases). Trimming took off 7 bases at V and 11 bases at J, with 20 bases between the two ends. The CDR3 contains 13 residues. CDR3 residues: CASIGGPHNEQYF. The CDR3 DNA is TGTGCCAGCATTGGGGGCCCCCACAATGAGCAGTACTTC.

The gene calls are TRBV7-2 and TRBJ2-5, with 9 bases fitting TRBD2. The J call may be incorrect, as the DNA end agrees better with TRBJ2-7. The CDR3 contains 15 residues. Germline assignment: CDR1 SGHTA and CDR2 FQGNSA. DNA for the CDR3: TGTGCCAGCACCCCCTACATAGCGGGAGCATACGAGCAGTACTTC. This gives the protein CASTPYIAGAYEQYF.

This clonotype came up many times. CDR3: CASSGGNTEAFF. The CDR3 DNA sequence: TGCGCCAGCTCAGGGGGGAACACTGAAGCTTTCTTT. The V and J genes are TRBV5-1 and TRBJ1-1, with 7 positions matching TRBD1. This CDR3 is built from 12 residues. The V segment lost 7 bases and the J segment 1 base; nucleotides outside the gene matches: 1. CDR1 and CDR2 from the germline V gene are SGHRS and YFSETQ.

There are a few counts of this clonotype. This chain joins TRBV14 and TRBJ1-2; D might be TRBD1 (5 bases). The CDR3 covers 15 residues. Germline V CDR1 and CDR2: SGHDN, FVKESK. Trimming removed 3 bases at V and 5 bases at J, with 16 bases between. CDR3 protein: CASSQLERGDYGYTF. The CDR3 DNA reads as TGTGCCAGCAGCCAGCTTGAGAGGGGCGATTATGGCTACACCTTC.

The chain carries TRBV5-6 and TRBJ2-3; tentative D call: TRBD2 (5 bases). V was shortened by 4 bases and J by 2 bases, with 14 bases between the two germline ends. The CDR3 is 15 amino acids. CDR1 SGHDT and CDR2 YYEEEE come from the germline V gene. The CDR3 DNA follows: TGTGCCAGCAGCCCTGGGAGAAGCTACACAGATACGCAGTATTTT. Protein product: CASSPGRSYTDTQYF.

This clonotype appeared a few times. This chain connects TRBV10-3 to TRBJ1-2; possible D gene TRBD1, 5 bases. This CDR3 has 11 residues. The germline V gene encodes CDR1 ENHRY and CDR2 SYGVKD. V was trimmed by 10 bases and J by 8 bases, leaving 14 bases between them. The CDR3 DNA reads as TGTGCCACTACTAAGGGGTACGGCTACACCTTC. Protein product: CATTKGYGYTF.

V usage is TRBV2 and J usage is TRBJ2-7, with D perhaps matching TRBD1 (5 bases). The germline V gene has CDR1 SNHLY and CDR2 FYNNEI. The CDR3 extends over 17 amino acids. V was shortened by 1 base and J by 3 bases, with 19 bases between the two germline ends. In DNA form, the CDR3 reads TGTGCCAGCAGTGAAGTATCCCAGGGCAAAATTGGCTACGAGCAGTACTTC. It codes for CASSEVSQGKIGYEQYF.

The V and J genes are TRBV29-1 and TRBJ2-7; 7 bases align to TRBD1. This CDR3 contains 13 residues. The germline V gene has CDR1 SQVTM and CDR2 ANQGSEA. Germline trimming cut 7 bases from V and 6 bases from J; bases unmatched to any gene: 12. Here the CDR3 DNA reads TGCAGCGCTGGGGGCAGGGGGTCGGGCGAGCAGTACTTC. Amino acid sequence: CSAGGRGSGEQYF.

CDR3 nucleotides: TGCAGTGCTAGAGATCCCAGGGCGACAGGGGTCTCCTACGAGCAGTACTTC. It codes for CSARDPRATGVSYEQYF. The chain joins TRBV20-1 to TRBJ2-7, with 8 bases matching TRBD1. V dropped 0 bases and J dropped 0; count of bases not matched to a gene: 10. The CDR3 is made up of 17 amino acids. Germline CDR1 and CDR2: DFQATT and SNEGSKA (reference sequence).

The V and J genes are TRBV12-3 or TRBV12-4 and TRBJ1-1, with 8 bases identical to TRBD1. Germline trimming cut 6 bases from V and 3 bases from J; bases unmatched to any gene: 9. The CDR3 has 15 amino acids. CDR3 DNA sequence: TGTGCCAGCAGCCCCAGGGGGCGCAGGTACACTGAAGCTTTCTTT. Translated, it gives CASSPRGRRYTEAFF.

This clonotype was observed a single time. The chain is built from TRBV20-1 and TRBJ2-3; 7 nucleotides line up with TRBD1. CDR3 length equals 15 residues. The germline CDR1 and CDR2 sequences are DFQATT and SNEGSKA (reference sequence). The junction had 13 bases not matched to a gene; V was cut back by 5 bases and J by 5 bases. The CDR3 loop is CSAYPQDREGDTQYF. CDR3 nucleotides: TGCAGTGCTTATCCCCAAGACAGGGAAGGAGATACGCAGTATTTT.

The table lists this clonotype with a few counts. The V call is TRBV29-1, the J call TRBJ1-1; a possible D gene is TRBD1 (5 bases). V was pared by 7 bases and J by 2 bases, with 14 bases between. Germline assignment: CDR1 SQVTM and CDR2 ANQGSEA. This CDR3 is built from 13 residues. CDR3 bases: TGCAGCGCCAACGGGGGGATTAACACTGAAGCTTTCTTT. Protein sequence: CSANGGINTEAFF. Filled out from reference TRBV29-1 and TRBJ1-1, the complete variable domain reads SAVISQKPSRDICQRGTSLTIQCQVDSQVTMMFWYRQQPGQSLTLIATANQGSEATYESGFVIDKFPISRPNLTFSTLTVSNMSPEDSSIYLCSANGGINTEAFFGQGTRLTVV.

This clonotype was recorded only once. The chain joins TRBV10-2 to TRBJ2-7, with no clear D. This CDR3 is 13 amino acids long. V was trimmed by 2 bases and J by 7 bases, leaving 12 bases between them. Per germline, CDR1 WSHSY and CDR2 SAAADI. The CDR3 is CASSEARPTEQYF. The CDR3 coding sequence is TGCGCCAGCAGTGAGGCCCGTCCGACGGAGCAGTACTTC.

The CDR3, as DNA: TGCGCCAGCAGCAACTCGACAGCTCACCCGGGTGGCTACACCTTC. Protein sequence: CASSNSTAHPGGYTF. The chain couples TRBV5-1 to TRBJ1-2; D is perhaps TRBD1 (5 bases). The ends were cut back, 4 bases at V and 7 bases at J, with 20 bases in the middle. The CDR3 covers 15 residues. CDR1 is SGHRS and CDR2 is YFSETQ in the germline V gene.

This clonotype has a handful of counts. This CDR3 reads CSVVGHSSYNEQFF. The CDR3 DNA reads as TGCAGCGTTGTAGGCCATAGCTCCTACAATGAGCAGTTCTTC. The chain links TRBV29-1 to TRBJ2-1; D not resolved. The CDR3 contains 14 residues. V was pared by 4 bases and J by 0 bases, with 10 bases between. CDR1 SQVTM and CDR2 ANQGSEA come from the germline V gene.

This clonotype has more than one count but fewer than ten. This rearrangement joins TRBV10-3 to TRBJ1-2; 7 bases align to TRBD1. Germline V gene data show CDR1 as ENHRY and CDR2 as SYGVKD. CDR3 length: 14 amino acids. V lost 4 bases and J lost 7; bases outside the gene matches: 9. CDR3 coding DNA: TGTGCCATCAGTGCCGAACAGGGGCTGTCTGGCTACACCTTC. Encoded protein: CAISAEQGLSGYTF.

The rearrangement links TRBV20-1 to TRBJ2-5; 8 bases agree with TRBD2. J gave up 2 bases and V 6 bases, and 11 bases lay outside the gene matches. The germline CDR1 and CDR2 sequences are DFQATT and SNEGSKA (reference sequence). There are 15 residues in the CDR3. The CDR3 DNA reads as TGCAGTGCACCAACGGCGGGAGGAAGACAAGAGACCCAGTACTTC. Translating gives CSAPTAGGRQETQYF.

The chain's CDR3 is CSVAAGWGEKLFF. The CDR3 DNA follows: TGCAGCGTTGCGGCAGGCTGGGGTGAAAAACTGTTTTTT. This rearrangement joins TRBV29-1 to TRBJ1-4; D is unclear. The CDR3 covers 13 residues. From germline, CDR1 is SQVTM and CDR2 ANQGSEA. V dropped 4 bases and J dropped 7 bases, with 13 bases sitting between them.

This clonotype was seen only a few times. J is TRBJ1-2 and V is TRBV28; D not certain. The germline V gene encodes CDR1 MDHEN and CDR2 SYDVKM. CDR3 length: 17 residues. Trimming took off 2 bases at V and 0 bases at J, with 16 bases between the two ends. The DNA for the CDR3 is TGTGCCAGCAGTTTAGGGCAAGCGTACCCTTCTAACTATGGCTACACCTTC. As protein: CASSLGQAYPSNYGYTF.

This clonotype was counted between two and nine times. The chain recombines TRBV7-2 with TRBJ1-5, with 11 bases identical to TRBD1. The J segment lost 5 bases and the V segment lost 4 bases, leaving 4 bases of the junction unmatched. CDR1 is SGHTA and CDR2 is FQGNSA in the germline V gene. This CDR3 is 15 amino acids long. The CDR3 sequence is CASSSWTGGDQPQHF. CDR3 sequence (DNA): TGTGCCAGCAGCTCCTGGACAGGGGGCGATCAGCCCCAGCATTTT.

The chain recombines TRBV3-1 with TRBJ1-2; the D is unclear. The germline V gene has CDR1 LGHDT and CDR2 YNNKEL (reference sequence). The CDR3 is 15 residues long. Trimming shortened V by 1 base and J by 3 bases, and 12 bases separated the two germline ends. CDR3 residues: CASSQATATHYGYTF. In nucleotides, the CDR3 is TGTGCCAGCAGCCAAGCCACAGCAACCCACTATGGCTACACCTTC.

This CDR3 reads CASSLRRERGNEQFF. The DNA for the CDR3 is TGTGCCAGCAGTTTAAGGCGGGAAAGGGGCAATGAGCAGTTCTTC. J is TRBJ2-1 and V is TRBV27; possibly TRBD2 for D (6 bases). Germline V gene sequence: CDR1 MNHEY, CDR2 SMNVEV (reference sequence). V lost 2 bases and J lost 6, with 14 bases in between. This CDR3 has 15 residues.

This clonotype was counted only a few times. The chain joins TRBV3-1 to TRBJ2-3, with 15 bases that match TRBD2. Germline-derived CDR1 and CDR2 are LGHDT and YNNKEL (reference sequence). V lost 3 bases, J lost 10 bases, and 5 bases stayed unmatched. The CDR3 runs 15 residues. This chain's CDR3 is CASSQGTSGRRSQYF. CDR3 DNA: TGTGCCAGCAGCCAGGGGACTAGCGGGAGGAGGTCGCAGTATTTT.

CDR3 nucleotides: TGTGCCAGCAGTTATGAGGACAGGTATTATCAGCCCCAGCATTTT. Translated, it gives CASSYEDRYYQPQHF. This chain uses TRBV6-6 with TRBJ1-5, with 7 bases identical to TRBD1. Germline loops: CDR1 MNHNY, CDR2 SVGAGI (reference sequence). The CDR3 spans 15 residues. Trimming cost V 3 bases and J 5 bases; bases outside gene matches: 7.